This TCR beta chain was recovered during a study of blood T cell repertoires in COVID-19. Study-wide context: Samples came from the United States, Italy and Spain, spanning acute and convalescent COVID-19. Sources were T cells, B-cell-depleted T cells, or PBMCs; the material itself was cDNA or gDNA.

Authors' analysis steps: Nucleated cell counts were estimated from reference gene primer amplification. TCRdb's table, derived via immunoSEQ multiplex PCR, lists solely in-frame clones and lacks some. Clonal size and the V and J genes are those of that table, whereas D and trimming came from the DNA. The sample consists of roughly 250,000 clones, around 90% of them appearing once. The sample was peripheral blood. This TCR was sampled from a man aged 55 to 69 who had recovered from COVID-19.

CDR3 DNA sequence: TGTGCCAGCAGTTTGATAGAGGGGGCGAAGGGCGGGGAGCTGTTTTTT. Amino acids: CASSLIEGAKGGELFF. J is TRBJ2-2 and V is TRBV28, with 7 bases identical to TRBD1. After removal of 3 bases from V and 7 bases from J, the junction contained 11 bases not matched to a gene. CDR1 is MDHEN, CDR2 SYDVKM, per germline. The CDR3 is 16 residues long. Based on the CDR3 plus reference TRBV28 and TRBJ2-2, the full variable domain is DVKVTQSSRYLVKRTGEKVFLECVQDMDHENMFWYRQDPGLGLRLIYFSYDVKMKEKGDIPEGYSVSREKKERFSLILESASTNQTSMYLCASSLIEGAKGGELFFGEGSRLTVL.